The 27 T cell receptor beta chains given below trace back to one sample, sequenced in a study of human T cells and chemical hapten exposure. Attachment of unique molecular identifiers to individual cDNA molecules was performed in the library. In TCRdb, the reads were re-called with MiXCR into one record per CDR3 protein. The table records around 120,000 distinct CDR3 sequences, less than 10% of them present only once. Total RNA extraction was carried out from unfractionated whole blood. Sequencing was carried out using whole blood. Receptors were obtained from a human donor in good health. Some clones in this sample may be carry-over from other donors' samples.

Many counts were recorded for this clonotype. The chain couples TRBV12-3 or TRBV12-4 to TRBJ1-1, with 10 bases matching TRBD1. The trim removed 6 bases at V and 6 bases at J, leaving 7 bases unmatched. The CDR3 spans 14 residues. CDR3 DNA: TGTGCCAGCAGGTGGGACAGGGGTAGATCTGAAGCTTTCTTT. It is translated as CASRWDRGRSEAFF.

This clonotype has just a few counts. V gene TRBV7-8 combines with J gene TRBJ2-2; 10 bases match TRBD1. The junction had 5 bases not matched to a gene; V was cut back by 3 bases and J by 7 bases. From germline, CDR1 is SGHVS and CDR2 FQNEAQ. The CDR3 has 15 residues. The CDR3 region is CASSLGQGSIGELFF. Written as DNA, the CDR3 is TGTGCCAGCAGCTTGGGACAGGGGTCGATCGGGGAGCTGTTTTTT. Full variable domain (missing parts from reference TRBV7-8 and TRBJ2-2): GAGVSQSPRYKVAKRGQDVALRCDPISGHVSLFWYQQALGQGPEFLTYFQNEAQLDKSGLPSDRFFAERPEGSVSTLKIQRTQQEDSAVYLCASSLGQGSIGELFFGEGSRLTVL.

In its sample, this clonotype was seen many times. The CDR3 loop is CAWSGDRGNQPQHF. CDR3 bases: TGTGCCTGGAGTGGGGACAGGGGCAATCAGCCCCAGCATTTT. The chain carries TRBV30 and TRBJ1-5; TRBD1 matches at 9 bases. The CDR3 length is 14 residues. The germline gives CDR1 GTSNPN, CDR2 SVGIG (reference sequence). The V gene end was trimmed by 1 base and the J gene end by 2 bases; junction bases not matched to a gene: 0.

This clonotype was recorded many times. The genes are TRBV28 and TRBJ2-7, with TRBD2 identical over 10 bases. This CDR3 is built from 16 residues. CDR1 is MDHEN and CDR2 is SYDVKM in the germline V gene. The junction had 9 bases not matched to a gene; V was cut back by 5 bases and J by 2 bases. DNA of the CDR3: TGTGCCAGCAGTCCCTCCGGACTAGCGGAACCCTACGAGCAGTACTTC. Protein product: CASSPSGLAEPYEQYF.

This clonotype has only a few counts. CDR3 sequence reads: CASSVGSGLNTEAFF. DNA for the CDR3: TGTGCCAGCAGCGTAGGGTCAGGGCTGAACACTGAAGCTTTCTTT. This chain links TRBV9 with TRBJ1-1; possible D gene TRBD1, 5 bases. CDR1 SGDLS and CDR2 YYNGEE come from the germline V gene. The CDR3 has 15 residues. The V gene lost 0 bases and the J gene lost 0 bases, with 9 bases spanning the gap.

Ten or more counts support this clonotype. V is TRBV6-5 and J is TRBJ2-1; 8 bases align to TRBD2. V lost 0 bases, J lost 3 bases, and 7 bases stayed unmatched. Germline loops: CDR1 MNHEY, CDR2 SVGAGI. The CDR3 covers 17 residues. The CDR3 here is CASSYSTSGYIYNEQFF. Written as DNA, the CDR3 is TGTGCCAGCAGTTACTCCACTAGCGGATACATCTACAATGAGCAGTTCTTC.

This clonotype was detected ten times or more. DNA of the CDR3: TGTGCCAGCAGTGCCGGATCTAACACTGAAGCTTTCTTT. This translates into CASSAGSNTEAFF. The rearrangement uses TRBV6-4 and TRBJ1-1; D unresolved. The CDR3 runs 13 residues. Germline-derived CDR1 and CDR2 are MRHNA and SNTAGT. The germline V and J ends were trimmed by 4 bases and 2 bases, with 8 bases remaining between them.

In regard to this clonotype: Lacking the conserved final phenylalanine or tryptophan, this CDR3 likely reflects a read error. This chain connects TRBV5-1 to TRBJ2-3; no definite D call. V was trimmed by 0 bases and J by 1 base, leaving 9 bases between them. The CDR3 runs to 15 residues. Germline V gene data show CDR1 as SGHRS and CDR2 as YFSETQ. Here the CDR3 reads CASSLDSRRTDTQYS. DNA of the CDR3: TGCGCCAGCAGCTTGGATTCTAGGCGCACAGATACGCAGTATTCT.

This clonotype occurred many times. V and J are TRBV4-2 and TRBJ1-2; D gene ambiguous. Germline V lookup: CDR1 LGHNA, CDR2 YNFKEQ. The V gene lost 0 bases and the J gene lost 6 bases, with 5 bases spanning the gap. The CDR3 sequence is 12 residues long. The CDR3 DNA sequence: TGTGCCAGCAGCCAAGAGTGGCATGGCTACACCTTC. Translating it yields CASSQEWHGYTF.

This clonotype was found many times. The CDR3 nucleotides read TGTGCCAGCAGCCCGGGACAGGGAACGATAGTCTACGAGCAGTACTTC. This encodes CASSPGQGTIVYEQYF. V and J are TRBV9 and TRBJ2-7; 9 nucleotides line up with TRBD1. J gave up 3 bases and V 4 bases, and 11 bases lay outside the gene matches. The V gene's germline CDR1 is SGDLS and CDR2 YYNGEE. CDR3 length equals 16 residues.

In this sample, this clonotype turned up many times. J is TRBJ2-6 and V is TRBV5-4; TRBD1 matches 11 bases. CDR1 and CDR2 (germline): SGHNT, YYREEE (reference sequence). This CDR3 comprises 17 residues. V gave up 3 bases and J gave up 2 bases; unmatched junction bases: 4. The CDR3 sequence: CASSSPGQGAGANVLTF. CDR3 DNA: TGTGCCAGCAGCTCTCCGGGACAGGGGGCTGGGGCCAACGTCCTGACTTTC.

This clonotype occurred a few times. The CDR3 DNA reads TGTGCCAGCAGTGAAGTGCTCAGGGGCTCCTACGAGCAGTACTTC. Protein sequence: CASSEVLRGSYEQYF. This rearrangement joins TRBV6-1 to TRBJ2-7; D is possibly TRBD1 (6 bases). CDR1 is MNHNS and CDR2 is SASEGT in the germline V gene. V lost 1 base and J lost 0, with 10 bases in between. This CDR3 contains 15 residues.

This rearrangement joins TRBV9 to TRBJ1-1; 10 bases agree with TRBD1. The germline gives CDR1 SGDLS, CDR2 YYNGEE. V dropped 4 bases and J dropped 5; count of bases not matched to a gene: 2. The CDR3 extends over 13 amino acids. CDR3 sequence reads: CASSPDRGTEAFF. DNA for the CDR3: TGTGCCAGCAGCCCGGACAGGGGGACTGAAGCTTTCTTT.

The chain carries TRBV12-3 or TRBV12-4 and TRBJ2-1; tentatively, D is TRBD1 (6 bases). The CDR3 is 16 residues long. Between the trimmed V and J ends, which lost 1 base and 2 bases, there was a span of 12 bases. The CDR3 nucleotides are TGTGCCAGCAGTTTAGGTCTCCCAGGGGCCTACAATGAGCAGTTCTTC. Amino acid sequence: CASSLGLPGAYNEQFF.

This clonotype was seen a handful of times. This chain joins TRBV20-1 and TRBJ2-5; D unclear. Germline CDR1 and CDR2: DFQATT and SNEGSKA (reference sequence). The CDR3 runs 13 residues. Deletions cut 6 bases from V and 4 bases from J, with 15 bases between. As DNA, the CDR3 is TGCAGTGCCCGATTGGACCCGGGAGAGACCCAGTACTTC. Protein sequence: CSARLDPGETQYF.

The table lists this clonotype with a few counts. This rearrangement joins TRBV7-9 to TRBJ2-3, with D tentatively TRBD2 (5 bases). The germline CDR1 and CDR2 sequences are SEHNR and FQNEAQ (reference sequence). This CDR3 comprises 13 residues. The V end was cut by 5 bases, the J end by 2 bases, with 8 bases between. The CDR3 DNA reads TGTGCCAGCAGCAGGACTTTCACAGATACGCAGTATTTT. Translation gives CASSRTFTDTQYF.

This chain uses TRBV5-5 with TRBJ2-1; the D gene is possibly TRBD1 (6 bases). V lost 4 bases to trimming and J lost 0 bases, with 17 bases between them. This CDR3 has 17 residues. The germline CDR1 and CDR2 sequences are SGHKS and YYEKEE (reference sequence). The CDR3 region has the DNA TGTGCCAGCAGCAACCGGGACAAAATAAGCTCCTACAATGAGCAGTTCTTC. Translated, it gives CASSNRDKISSYNEQFF.

V is TRBV27 and J is TRBJ2-2, with 12 bases lining up with TRBD2. The CDR3 runs to 16 residues. The germline V gene encodes CDR1 MNHEY and CDR2 SMNVEV (reference sequence). J lost 7 bases, V lost 3 bases, and 6 bases had no gene match. The CDR3 nucleotides are TGTGCCAGCAGTTTTTCCGGGACTAGCGGGCGCGGGGAGCTGTTTTTT. Its protein is CASSFSGTSGRGELFF.

As DNA, the CDR3 is TGCGCCAGCAGCTTGGTGGTCGGCGGGACAGGGGACCACAATGAGCAGTTCTTC. Encoded protein: CASSLVVGGTGDHNEQFF. The chain recombines TRBV5-1 with TRBJ2-1; 10 bases agree with TRBD1. V shed 0 bases and J 5 bases; nucleotides not matched to a gene: 11. The V gene's germline CDR1 is SGHRS and CDR2 YFSETQ. The CDR3 is made up of 18 amino acids.

The chain links TRBV3-1 to TRBJ2-3, with unresolved D. The CDR3 totals 17 residues. Germline CDR1 LGHDT, CDR2 YNNKEL (reference sequence). Trimming pared 1 base from V and 5 bases from J, leaving 19 bases between. The CDR3 region is CASSQARLAHPLDTQYF. The CDR3, as DNA: TGTGCCAGCAGCCAAGCGCGGTTGGCCCACCCTTTAGATACGCAGTATTTT.

Many counts were recorded for this clonotype. The CDR3 DNA is TGTGCCAGCTCACTAAGGAGAGGGTTGGACGATGGCTACACCTTC. It translates to CASSLRRGLDDGYTF. The chain joins TRBV18 to TRBJ1-2; no clear D gene. CDR1 and CDR2 (germline): KGHSH, LQKENI. Trimming stripped 4 bases from V and 6 bases from J, with 18 bases between. The CDR3 runs 15 residues.

This clonotype was picked up many times. V is TRBV20-1 and J is TRBJ1-1; TRBD1 might be the D (6 bases). Germline lookup yields CDR1 DFQATT and CDR2 SNEGSKA (reference sequence). V was trimmed by 5 bases and J by 0 bases, leaving 16 bases between them. The CDR3 length is 15 residues. The CDR3 reads CSAVQTGDLNTEAFF. CDR3 bases: TGCAGTGCTGTCCAGACAGGTGACTTGAACACTGAAGCTTTCTTT.

At least ten counts were recorded for this clonotype. The gene calls are TRBV7-2 and TRBJ1-3; D not resolved. The germline V gene encodes CDR1 SGHTA and CDR2 FQGNSA. V was shortened by 9 bases and J by 3 bases, with 12 bases between the two germline ends. This CDR3 is 13 amino acids long. CDR3 region: CASKNAGGNTIYF. CDR3 DNA sequence: TGTGCCAGTAAAAACGCTGGTGGAAACACCATATATTTT.

This clonotype was seen at least ten times. Here the CDR3 reads CSAFGQGANTEAFF. The CDR3 region has the DNA TGCAGTGCTTTCGGACAGGGGGCGAACACTGAAGCTTTCTTT. This rearrangement joins TRBV20-1 to TRBJ1-1, with TRBD1 identical over 11 bases. Germline values: CDR1 DFQATT, CDR2 SNEGSKA (reference sequence). Losses at the gene ends were 5 bases for V and 1 base for J; bases not matched to a gene: 3. This CDR3 is built from 14 residues.

This clonotype was counted only a few times. The V call is TRBV14, the J call TRBJ2-3; D gene ambiguous. CDR3 length: 15 amino acids. The germline V gene has CDR1 SGHDN and CDR2 FVKESK. Trimming stripped 0 bases from V and 3 bases from J, with 10 bases between. The CDR3 reads CASSQDLQHTDTQYF. CDR3 DNA: TGTGCCAGCAGCCAAGATCTTCAGCATACAGATACGCAGTATTTT.

This clonotype was counted a few times. The V call is TRBV12-3 or TRBV12-4, the J call TRBJ2-5; 8 nucleotides line up with TRBD1. This CDR3 has 12 amino acids. V shed 5 bases, J shed 4 bases, and the junction held 0 bases outside the gene matches. The CDR3 protein is CASSGQGETQYF. The CDR3 DNA follows: TGTGCCAGCAGTGGACAGGGAGAGACCCAGTACTTC.

This clonotype came up many times. The rearrangement joins TRBV12-3 or TRBV12-4 to TRBJ1-5; D might be TRBD1 (6 bases). The CDR3 contains 15 residues. The V end lost 3 bases, the J end lost 1 base, and 10 bases lay between the germline ends. The CDR3 reads CASSFRGKSNQPQHF. The CDR3 DNA reads as TGTGCCAGCAGTTTTAGGGGGAAGAGCAATCAGCCCCAGCATTTT.